The rows below give T cell receptor beta chains drawn from one sample of a study of lymphopenia after photon versus proton radiotherapy. Data came from immunoSEQ multiplex PCR; TCRdb stores just in-frame clones and leaves some out. The table lists 50,000 to 75,000 clones, 70% to 90% of them singletons. The material was peripheral blood, obtained from a patient treated with photon-based radiotherapy. These receptors came from a man aged 35-49 years with gastric cancer. CDR3s leave out the opening cysteine and the closing phenylalanine or tryptophan.

len: 11
j_gene: TRBJ1-2
v_gene: TRBV7-8
CDR3aa: ASSLRDIYGYT

len: 11
j_gene: TRBJ1-6
v_gene: TRBV27
CDR3aa: ASRYTGYSPLH

len: 13
j_gene: TRBJ1-3
v_gene: TRBV7-9
CDR3aa: ASRPGLDSGNTIY

len: 10
j_gene: TRBJ2-2
v_gene: TRBV4-2
CDR3aa: ASSQGTGELF

len: 11
j_gene: TRBJ2-7
v_gene: TRBV6-1
CDR3aa: ASGYRGLYEQY

len: 17
j_gene: TRBJ2-3
v_gene: TRBV4-1
CDR3aa: ASSHHAPGLPGGTDTQY

len: 14
j_gene: TRBJ2-4
v_gene: TRBV28
CDR3aa: ASSLRQSLAKNIQY

len: 11
j_gene: TRBJ2-1
v_gene: TRBV30
CDR3aa: AWSRQGLDEQF

len: 11
j_gene: TRBJ2-1
v_gene: TRBV7-3
CDR3aa: ASSLGAVNEQF

len: 12
j_gene: TRBJ2-1
v_gene: TRBV11-3
CDR3aa: ASSLKGYYNEQF

len: 9
j_gene: TRBJ2-5
v_gene: TRBV14
CDR3aa: ASSQGEAQY

len: 12
j_gene: TRBJ2-2
v_gene: TRBV30
CDR3aa: ACGQGAGTGELF

len: 15
j_gene: TRBJ2-3
v_gene: TRBV9
CDR3aa: ASSSEPGTAPTDTQY

len: 10
j_gene: TRBJ1-2
v_gene: TRBV19
CDR3aa: ASSISTYGYT

len: 14
j_gene: TRBJ1-1
v_gene: TRBV18
CDR3aa: ASSPVVRGGGTEAF

len: 13
j_gene: TRBJ1-2
v_gene: TRBV5-4
CDR3aa: ASSLVGAGDYGYT

len: 14
j_gene: TRBJ2-1
v_gene: TRBV18
CDR3aa: ASSPLSGSSYNEQF

len: 14
j_gene: TRBJ2-2
v_gene: TRBV7-2
CDR3aa: ASSLFQGAGTGELF

len: 20
j_gene: TRBJ1-2
v_gene: TRBV15
CDR3aa: ATSRDTIGGRDTQGWGYGYT

len: 12
j_gene: TRBJ1-1
v_gene: TRBV11-2
CDR3aa: ASSLSGRNTEAF

len: 12
j_gene: TRBJ2-1
v_gene: TRBV15
CDR3aa: ATSRDKGAGEQF

len: 13
j_gene: TRBJ1-1
v_gene: TRBV30
CDR3aa: AWSVPRLGYTEAF

len: 12
j_gene: TRBJ1-2
v_gene: TRBV25-1
CDR3aa: ASSEYRGDLGYT

len: 12
j_gene: TRBJ1-2
v_gene: TRBV5-4
CDR3aa: ASSRDGANYGYT

len: 13
j_gene: TRBJ1-1
v_gene: TRBV19
CDR3aa: ASSRQQGDYTEAF

len: 12
j_gene: TRBJ1-2
v_gene: TRBV28
CDR3aa: ASSSLTGPYGYT

len: 13
j_gene: TRBJ1-1
v_gene: TRBV7-6
CDR3aa: ASSLVAGVDTEAF